These 26 T cell receptor beta chains share one sample of origin, sequenced in a study of cytomegalovirus exposure and HLA in healthy donors. PCR employed 60 Vbeta and 13 Jbeta primers. Sequencing was performed with immunoSEQ multiplex PCR; in TCRdb, only in-frame clones are kept and a portion is missing. The data hold 200,000 to 250,000 clones, with around 85% observed a single time. The sample consisted of PBMCs. The receptors shown here come from a human donor in good health.

The chain couples TRBV11-1 to TRBJ1-1; D remains unclear. The V and J ends lost 4 bases and 4 bases respectively, with 13 bases between them. CDR1 is SGHAT, CDR2 FQDESV, per germline (reference sequence). This CDR3 spans 14 amino acids. Here the CDR3 DNA reads TGTGCCAGCAGCTGGGCGCCCGCCAGCACTGAAGCTTTCTTT. It codes for CASSWAPASTEAFF.

This sequence joins TRBV5-1 and TRBJ1-1, with D tentatively TRBD1 (6 bases). Per germline, CDR1 SGHRS and CDR2 YFSETQ. The CDR3 is 14 residues long. V lost 4 bases and J 4 bases, leaving 14 bases between the germline ends. This CDR3 reads CASSQTGRGTEAFF. CDR3 bases: TGCGCCAGCAGCCAAACAGGGCGTGGCACTGAAGCTTTCTTT.

This clone was counted many times. Here the CDR3 reads CASSAPVARGRGETEAFF. CDR3 bases: TGTGCCAGCAGCGCCCCCGTGGCGAGGGGGCGAGGGGAAACTGAAGCTTTCTTT. This chain connects TRBV9 to TRBJ1-1; 7 bases are a match to TRBD1. This CDR3 comprises 18 residues. CDR1 and CDR2 from the germline V gene are SGDLS and YYNGEE. Germline trimming cut 3 bases from V and 5 bases from J; bases unmatched to any gene: 19.

This chain links TRBV30 with TRBJ2-7, with D uncertain. The CDR3 is 15 residues long. Germline lookup yields CDR1 GTSNPN and CDR2 SVGIG (reference sequence). Trimming removed 5 bases from V and 4 bases from J, with 21 bases in between. The CDR3 sequence: CAWAPTPTILYEQYF. CDR3 DNA: TGTGCCTGGGCTCCCACTCCAACGATATTATACGAGCAGTACTTC.

The chain uses TRBV27 and TRBJ2-7; D is possibly TRBD2 (6 bases). V dropped 6 bases and J dropped 6 bases, with 18 bases sitting between them. This CDR3 has 14 residues. Germline lookup yields CDR1 MNHEY and CDR2 SMNVEV (reference sequence). The DNA for the CDR3 is TGTGCCAGCAGGGAGTCCGGGGGACCCTCCGAGCAGTACTTC. It codes for CASRESGGPSEQYF.

The V gene is TRBV28, the J gene TRBJ2-7; 12 bases line up with TRBD1. The V gene's germline CDR1 is MDHEN and CDR2 SYDVKM. V gave up 0 bases and J gave up 1 base; unmatched junction bases: 1. The CDR3 sequence is 16 residues long. The CDR3, as DNA: TGTGCCAGCAGTTTATGGGGACAGGGGGCGTCCTACGAGCAGTACTTC. It encodes CASSLWGQGASYEQYF.

This clone showed up just a few times. The chain carries TRBV5-1 and TRBJ1-1; D may be TRBD1 (5 bases). The V gene lost 4 bases and the J gene lost 0 bases, with 19 bases spanning the gap. Germline lookup yields CDR1 SGHRS and CDR2 YFSETQ. The CDR3 has 17 amino acids. CDR3 nucleotides: TGCGCCAGCAGCGCCCGGCGGGGCGAGGGGATGAACACTGAAGCTTTCTTT. Protein product: CASSARRGEGMNTEAFF.

The chain carries TRBV7-9 and TRBJ2-5; 7 positions agree with TRBD2. The J segment lost 4 bases and the V segment lost 5 bases, leaving 10 bases of the junction unmatched. Germline CDR1 SEHNR, CDR2 FQNEAQ (reference sequence). This CDR3 is built from 15 residues. The DNA of the CDR3 is TGTGCCAGCAGCCCGTCCGGACTAGGTCTAGAGACCCAGTACTTC. Residues: CASSPSGLGLETQYF.

The sample holds a few counts of this clone. The CDR3 sequence is CASSDSAGGDTQRQFF. In DNA form, the CDR3 reads TGTGCCAGCAGTGACTCGGCAGGGGGCGACACCCAGAGGCAGTTCTTC. The chain joins TRBV6-4 to TRBJ2-1, with 8 nucleotides matching TRBD1. With V trimmed by 0 bases and J by 12 bases, 13 bases remained unmatched. The CDR3 extends over 16 amino acids. The germline V gene encodes CDR1 MRHNA and CDR2 SNTAGT.

The gene calls are TRBV7-2 and TRBJ2-7, with 7 bases lining up with TRBD1. This CDR3 contains 14 residues. Germline loops: CDR1 SGHTA, CDR2 FQGNSA. The V and J ends lost 5 bases and 0 bases, in that order; junction bases with no gene match: 4. This CDR3 reads CASSTRTGSYEQYF. CDR3 DNA: TGTGCCAGCAGCACAAGGACAGGCTCCTACGAGCAGTACTTC. Supplemented by reference TRBV7-2 and TRBJ2-7, the full variable domain reads GAGVSQSPSNKVTEKGKDVELRCDPISGHTALYWYRQSLGQGLEFLIYFQGNSAPDKSGLPSDRFSAERTGGSVSTLTIQRTQQEDSAVYLCASSTRTGSYEQYFGPGTRLTVT.

This sequence joins TRBV7-2 and TRBJ1-1; possible D gene TRBD1, 6 bases. The CDR3 runs to 16 residues. The germline CDR1 and CDR2 sequences are SGHTA and FQGNSA. V dropped 3 bases and J dropped 2 bases, with 16 bases sitting between them. CDR3 in DNA: TGTGCCAGCAGCTTCACAGGGTGGGGGAAAAACACTGAAGCTTTCTTT. This encodes CASSFTGWGKNTEAFF.

The chain is built from TRBV6-4 and TRBJ2-7, with a possible D match to TRBD1 (5 bases). Germline CDR1 MRHNA, CDR2 SNTAGT. The CDR3 totals 16 residues. Between the trimmed V and J ends, which lost 5 bases and 3 bases, there was a span of 20 bases. CDR3: CASSPLDRVAFYEQYF. The CDR3 DNA reads as TGTGCCAGCAGTCCTCTTGACAGAGTGGCCTTCTACGAGCAGTACTTC.

The chain recombines TRBV6-1 with TRBJ2-7, with TRBD1 matching over 7 bases. This CDR3 spans 13 amino acids. Germline loops: CDR1 MNHNS, CDR2 SASEGT. V lost 7 bases to trimming and J lost 5 bases; unmatched junction nucleotides: 8. CDR3 nucleotide sequence: TGTGCCAGCAAACAGGGGCCTCTGGACGAGCAGTACTTC. It yields the protein CASKQGPLDEQYF.

The chain couples TRBV4-1 to TRBJ2-3; D unclear. The V gene's germline CDR1 is MGHRA and CDR2 YSYEKL. V was trimmed by 1 base and J by 7 bases, leaving 9 bases between them. The CDR3 loop spans 13 amino acids. The CDR3 loop is CASSQAFENTQYF. Written as DNA, the CDR3 is TGCGCCAGCAGCCAAGCCTTTGAGAATACGCAGTATTTT.

The J gene is TRBJ2-1, the V gene TRBV9; D uncertain. V was trimmed by 0 bases and J by 0 bases, leaving 10 bases between them. Germline assignment: CDR1 SGDLS and CDR2 YYNGEE. This CDR3 contains 16 residues. The chain's CDR3 is CASSVGVADSYNEQFF. CDR3 coding DNA: TGTGCCAGCAGCGTAGGGGTAGCCGACTCCTACAATGAGCAGTTCTTC.

The chain joins TRBV2 to TRBJ1-4; the D is unclear. The CDR3 has 13 amino acids. The V gene lost 4 bases and the J gene lost 4 bases, with 7 bases spanning the gap. CDR1 and CDR2 (germline): SNHLY, FYNNEI. CDR3 in amino acids: CASSVVLNEKLFF. The DNA of the CDR3 is TGTGCCAGCAGTGTAGTACTTAATGAAAAACTGTTTTTT.

V usage is TRBV19 and J usage is TRBJ2-3; no reliable D call. The CDR3 totals 13 residues. V lost 5 bases and J 3 bases, leaving 9 bases between the germline ends. Germline CDR1 is LNHDA and CDR2 is SQIVND (reference sequence). CDR3 in DNA: TGTGCCAGTAGTCCGTATCTAACAGATACGCAGTATTTT. This codes for CASSPYLTDTQYF.

This clone was found once. This chain connects TRBV28 to TRBJ2-4; 8 positions agree with TRBD1. CDR1 and CDR2 (germline): MDHEN, SYDVKM. The CDR3 covers 14 residues. The V and J ends lost 6 bases and 6 bases, in that order; junction bases with no gene match: 7. CDR3 nucleotide sequence: TGTGCCAGCAGCGAAAACACAGGGGGAAACATTCAGTACTTC. It translates to CASSENTGGNIQYF. The full variable domain, with the rest looked up from reference TRBV28 and TRBJ2-4, is DVKVTQSSRYLVKRTGEKVFLECVQDMDHENMFWYRQDPGLGLRLIYFSYDVKMKEKGDIPEGYSVSREKKERFSLILESASTNQTSMYLCASSENTGGNIQYFGAGTRLSVL.

The rearrangement uses TRBV19 and TRBJ1-2; TRBD1 aligns across 9 bases. Germline CDR1 LNHDA, CDR2 SQIVND (reference sequence). The CDR3 is 15 residues long. With V trimmed by 3 bases and J by 6 bases, 8 bases remained unmatched. In DNA, the CDR3 is TGTGCCAGTAGTATCACTGGGGGACAGGGAAATGGCTACACCTTC. The encoded protein is CASSITGGQGNGYTF.

There are a few counts of this clone. The chain combines TRBV18 with TRBJ2-3, with TRBD2 matching over 12 bases. The V segment lost 3 bases and the J segment 1 base; nucleotides outside the gene matches: 5. The CDR3 contains 17 residues. Germline CDR1 and CDR2: KGHSH and LQKENI. The CDR3 sequence: CASSPRRTSGGTDTQYF. The CDR3, as DNA: TGTGCCAGCTCACCGCGGAGGACTAGCGGGGGCACAGATACGCAGTATTTT.

The rearrangement uses TRBV19 and TRBJ2-3; 7 bases agree with TRBD2. V lost 6 bases, J lost 0 bases, and 9 bases stayed unmatched. In germline, CDR1 is LNHDA, CDR2 SQIVND (reference sequence). CDR3 length equals 16 residues. The CDR3 sequence is CASRTIAGISTDTQYF. The CDR3 DNA reads TGTGCCAGTAGGACTATAGCGGGCATTAGCACAGATACGCAGTATTTT. The whole variable domain, remainder taken from reference TRBV19 and TRBJ2-3, is DGGITQSPKYLFRKEGQNVTLSCEQNLNHDAMYWYRQDPGQGLRLIYYSQIVNDFQKGDIAEGYSVSREKKESFPLTVTSAQKNPTAFYLCASRTIAGISTDTQYFGPGTRLTVL.

The chain recombines TRBV29-1 with TRBJ1-2, with a weak D call TRBD1 (6 bases). Trimming shortened V by 6 bases and J by 2 bases, and 13 bases separated the two germline ends. The CDR3 sequence is 13 residues long. Germline values: CDR1 SQVTM, CDR2 ANQGSEA. CDR3 sequence: CSVAYDRNYGYTF. CDR3 in DNA: TGCAGCGTAGCTTACGACAGGAACTATGGCTACACCTTC.

This clone was detected only a few times. The V and J genes are TRBV5-4 and TRBJ1-3, with D unresolved. This CDR3 region has 13 residues. The V end was cut by 5 bases, the J end by 2 bases, with 8 bases between. CDR1 SGHNT and CDR2 YYREEE come from the germline V gene (reference sequence). The CDR3 reads CASRGSAGNTIYF. Written as DNA, the CDR3 is TGTGCCAGCAGGGGCTCCGCTGGAAACACCATATATTTT.

This chain uses TRBV21-1 with TRBJ1-3. TRBV21-1 represents a pseudogene. There are 20 residues in the CDR3. The DNA for the CDR3 is TGTGCCAGCAGCAAAGGATGGAAAACGGGGTCGGGTTTTTCTGGAAACACCATATATTTT. Translation gives CASSKGWKTGSGFSGNTIYF.

V gene TRBV18 combines with J gene TRBJ2-7, with 9 bases lining up with TRBD1. Unmatched junction bases numbered 5, after V lost 3 bases and J lost 2 bases. CDR1 KGHSH and CDR2 LQKENI come from the germline V gene. This CDR3 is 15 amino acids long. CDR3 residues: CASSPTRTGAYEQYF. Written as DNA, the CDR3 is TGTGCCAGCTCACCGACGAGGACAGGGGCCTACGAGCAGTACTTC.

The chain joins TRBV10-3 to TRBJ1-3, with a possible D match to TRBD1 (6 bases). CDR1 and CDR2 from the germline V gene are ENHRY and SYGVKD. The germline V and J ends were trimmed by 2 bases and 6 bases, with 8 bases remaining between them. The CDR3 is 13 amino acids. The CDR3 loop reads CAISEGTPNTIYF. For the CDR3, the DNA is TGTGCCATCAGTGAGGGGACACCAAACACCATATATTTT.